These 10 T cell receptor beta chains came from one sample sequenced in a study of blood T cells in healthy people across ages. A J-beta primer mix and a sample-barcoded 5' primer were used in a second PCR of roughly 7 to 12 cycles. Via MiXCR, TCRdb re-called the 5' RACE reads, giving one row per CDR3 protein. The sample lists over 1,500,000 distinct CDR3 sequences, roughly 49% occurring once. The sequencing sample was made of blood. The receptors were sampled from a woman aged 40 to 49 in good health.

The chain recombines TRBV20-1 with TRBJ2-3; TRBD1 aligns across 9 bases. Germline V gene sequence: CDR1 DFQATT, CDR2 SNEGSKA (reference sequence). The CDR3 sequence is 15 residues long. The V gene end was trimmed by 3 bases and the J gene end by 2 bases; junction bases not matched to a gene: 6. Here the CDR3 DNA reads TGCAGTGCTAGGGCTGGGACAGGGCTCACAGATACGCAGTATTTT. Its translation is CSARAGTGLTDTQYF.

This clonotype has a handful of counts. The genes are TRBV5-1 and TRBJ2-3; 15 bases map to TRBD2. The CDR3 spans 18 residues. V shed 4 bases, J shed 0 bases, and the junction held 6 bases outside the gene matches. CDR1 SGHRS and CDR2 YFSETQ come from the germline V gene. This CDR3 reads CASSPPGLAGGSTDTQYF. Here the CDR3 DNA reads TGCGCCAGCAGCCCTCCGGGACTAGCGGGGGGTAGCACAGATACGCAGTATTTT.

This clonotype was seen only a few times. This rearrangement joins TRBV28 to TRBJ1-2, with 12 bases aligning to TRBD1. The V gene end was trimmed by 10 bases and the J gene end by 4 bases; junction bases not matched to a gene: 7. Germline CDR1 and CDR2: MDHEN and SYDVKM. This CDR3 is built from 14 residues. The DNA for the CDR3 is TGTGCCATCGGGGACAGGGGGCGTGGCTATGGCTACACCTTC. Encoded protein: CAIGDRGRGYGYTF.

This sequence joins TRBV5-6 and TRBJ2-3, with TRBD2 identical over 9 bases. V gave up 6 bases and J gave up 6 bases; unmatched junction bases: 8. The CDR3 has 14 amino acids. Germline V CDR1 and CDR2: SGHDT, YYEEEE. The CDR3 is CASTLSGGRDTQYF. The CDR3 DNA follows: TGTGCCAGCACCCTTAGCGGGGGTCGCGATACGCAGTATTTT. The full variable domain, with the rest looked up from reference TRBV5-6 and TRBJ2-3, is DAGVTQSPTHLIKTRGQQVTLRCSPKSGHDTVSWYQQALGQGPQFIFQYYEEEERQRGNFPDRFSGHQFPNYSSELNVNALLLGDSALYLCASTLSGGRDTQYFGPGTRLTVL.

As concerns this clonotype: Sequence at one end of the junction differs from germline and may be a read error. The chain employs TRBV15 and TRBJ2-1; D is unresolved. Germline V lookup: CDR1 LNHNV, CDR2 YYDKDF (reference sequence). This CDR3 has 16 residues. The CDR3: CATNRDGPSSYNEQFF. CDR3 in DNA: TGTGCCACCAACAGAGATGGACCGAGCTCCTACAATGAGCAGTTCTTC.

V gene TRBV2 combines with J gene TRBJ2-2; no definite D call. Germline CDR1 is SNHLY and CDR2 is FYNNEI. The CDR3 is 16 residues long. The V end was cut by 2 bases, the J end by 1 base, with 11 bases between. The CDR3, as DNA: TGTGCCAGCAGTGAACCTAACCCGTTGAACACCGGGGAGCTGTTTTTT. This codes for CASSEPNPLNTGELFF.

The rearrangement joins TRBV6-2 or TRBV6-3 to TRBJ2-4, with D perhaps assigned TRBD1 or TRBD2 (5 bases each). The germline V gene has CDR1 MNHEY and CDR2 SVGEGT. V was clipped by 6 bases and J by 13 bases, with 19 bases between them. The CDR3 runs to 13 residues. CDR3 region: CASRSGAPTKQYF. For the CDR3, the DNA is TGTGCCAGCAGGTCCGGGGCACCTACGAAGCAGTACTTC.

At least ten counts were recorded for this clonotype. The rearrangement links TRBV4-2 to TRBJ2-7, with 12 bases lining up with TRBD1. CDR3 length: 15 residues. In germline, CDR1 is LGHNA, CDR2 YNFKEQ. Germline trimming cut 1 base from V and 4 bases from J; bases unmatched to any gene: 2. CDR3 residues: CASSQGGQGAYEQYF. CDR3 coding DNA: TGTGCCAGCAGCCAAGGGGGACAGGGGGCTTACGAGCAGTACTTC.

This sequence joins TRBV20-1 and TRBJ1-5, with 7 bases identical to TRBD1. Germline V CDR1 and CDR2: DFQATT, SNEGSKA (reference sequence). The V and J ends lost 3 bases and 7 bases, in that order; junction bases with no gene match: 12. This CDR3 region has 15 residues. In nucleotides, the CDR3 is TGCAGTGCTAGCTATCCCGGGACAGCAAAACAGCCCCAGCATTTT. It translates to CSASYPGTAKQPQHF.

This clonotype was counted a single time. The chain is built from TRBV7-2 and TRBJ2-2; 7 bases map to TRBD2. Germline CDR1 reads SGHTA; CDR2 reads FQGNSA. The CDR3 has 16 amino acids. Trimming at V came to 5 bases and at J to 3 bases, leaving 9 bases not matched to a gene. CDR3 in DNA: TGTGCCAGCAGCCGGACTTGGGGAGGGGACACCGGGGAGCTGTTTTTT. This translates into CASSRTWGGDTGELFF.